The 7 T cell receptor beta chains below all came from one sample that was sequenced in a study of identical twins. MiXCR was run by TCRdb on the 5' RACE reads, yielding one entry per CDR3 protein. Seen here are some 790,000 distinct CDR3 sequences, around a sixth observed once, and the top ten hold around 12%. These data are also associated with another study on T cells expressing NK-cell markers.

Sequences were obtained from PBMCs. The receptors originated from a woman aged 18-35 years in good health.

This clonotype has just a few counts. The rearrangement links TRBV7-9 to TRBJ2-1, with D maybe TRBD2 (5 bases). Trimming removed 0 bases from V and 5 bases from J, with 14 bases in between. Germline loops: CDR1 SEHNR, CDR2 FQNEAQ (reference sequence). The CDR3 totals 16 residues. The CDR3 coding sequence is TGTGCCAGCAGCTTAGCTGAGGGTTGGAAGAACAATGAGCAGTTCTTC. Encoded protein: CASSLAEGWKNNEQFF.

The CDR3 sequence: CASSLADSEAFF. CDR3 DNA: TGCGCCAGCAGCCTGGCGGATTCTGAAGCTTTCTTT. The rearrangement uses TRBV5-1 and TRBJ1-1; unclear D gene. Trimming cost V 4 bases and J 6 bases, with 10 bases left between them. Germline CDR1 SGHRS, CDR2 YFSETQ. This CDR3 is built from 12 residues.

The J gene is TRBJ2-1, the V gene TRBV11-2; D is unclear. Trimming took off 2 bases at V and 4 bases at J, with 12 bases between the two ends. This CDR3 contains 15 residues. CDR1 and CDR2 (germline): SGHAT, FQNNGV. The chain's CDR3 is CASSLSRVTYNEQFF. In nucleotides, the CDR3 is TGTGCCAGCAGCTTAAGCAGAGTTACGTACAATGAGCAGTTCTTC.

The V gene is TRBV20-1, the J gene TRBJ2-7; a weak D match, TRBD1 (7 bases). The V end lost 6 bases, the J end lost 5 bases, and 17 bases lay between the germline ends. Germline V gene sequence: CDR1 DFQATT, CDR2 SNEGSKA (reference sequence). The CDR3 is 13 amino acids. In DNA, the CDR3 is TGCAGTGCCACGGGCAGGGGGGTCAACGAGCAGTACTTC. Translation gives CSATGRGVNEQYF.

The chain combines TRBV18 with TRBJ2-7, with D perhaps matching TRBD1 or TRBD2 (6 bases each). V was clipped by 3 bases and J by 1 base, with 16 bases between them. Per germline, CDR1 KGHSH and CDR2 LQKENI. The CDR3 has 16 residues. CDR3 in DNA: TGTGCCAGCTCACCGGAGGGCAGGGGCCTATCCTACGAGCAGTACTTC. Its translation: CASSPEGRGLSYEQYF.

This clonotype showed up just a few times. The V and J genes are TRBV20-1 and TRBJ1-1, with 10 bases that match TRBD1. Unmatched junction bases numbered 11, after V lost 6 bases and J lost 4 bases. The germline V gene encodes CDR1 DFQATT and CDR2 SNEGSKA (reference sequence). The CDR3 extends over 15 amino acids. The CDR3: CSASTGGSRITEAFF. As DNA, the CDR3 is TGCAGTGCCTCGACAGGGGGCAGTCGGATCACTGAAGCTTTCTTT.

This clonotype was seen only a few times. The rearrangement joins TRBV12-3 or TRBV12-4 to TRBJ1-2; 7 nucleotides match TRBD1. The V segment lost 6 bases and the J segment 7 bases; nucleotides outside the gene matches: 14. CDR3 length equals 15 residues. Here the CDR3 reads CASRDGQVMVGGYTF. The CDR3 region has the DNA TGTGCCAGCAGGGACGGACAGGTGATGGTTGGTGGCTACACCTTC.